Each of the 12 T cell receptor beta chains below was sequenced from the same sample in a study of T cell responses to AZD1222 COVID-19 vaccine. Repertoires were generated with immunoSEQ multiplex PCR, while TCRdb's copy carries only in-frame clones and drops some. Among around 110,000 clones listed, 85% to 95% were seen once. The input for sequencing was peripheral blood, taken on day 0 of AZD1222 vaccination. Receptors originate from an adult in good health.

The chain couples TRBV18 to TRBJ1-1; TRBD1 might be the D (6 bases). Trimming left V 3 bases short and J 1 base short, with 15 bases between. The CDR3 length is 16 residues. Germline lookup yields CDR1 KGHSH and CDR2 LQKENI. The CDR3 region is CASSPTTGAGNTEAFF. The CDR3 DNA reads TGTGCCAGCTCACCGACGACAGGCGCCGGGAACACTGAAGCTTTCTTT.

The chain joins TRBV25-1 to TRBJ1-3; D remains ambiguous. CDR1 MGHDK and CDR2 SYGVNS come from the germline V gene. There are 13 residues in the CDR3. Trimming pared 2 bases from V and 5 bases from J, leaving 7 bases between. In DNA, the CDR3 is TGTGCCAGCAGTGAAGGTAGCCGAAACACCATATATTTT. It is translated as CASSEGSRNTIYF.

The chain links TRBV10-1 to TRBJ2-2; D unclear. Germline assignment: CDR1 WNHNN and CDR2 SYGVQD (reference sequence). Between the trimmed V and J ends, which lost 6 bases and 2 bases, there was a span of 4 bases. The CDR3 extends over 12 amino acids. Here the CDR3 DNA reads TGCGCCAGCAGCTTAAACACCGGGGAGCTGTTTTTT. Translation: CASSLNTGELFF.

The chain uses TRBV28 and TRBJ2-3; D is unclear. The V gene lost 8 bases and the J gene lost 1 base, with 7 bases spanning the gap. The CDR3 consists of 12 residues. Germline V gives CDR1 MDHEN, CDR2 SYDVKM. Here the CDR3 DNA reads TGTGCCAGCTGGCCTGGCACAGATACGCAGTATTTT. This gives the protein CASWPGTDTQYF.

This chain uses TRBV5-1 with TRBJ2-7; perhaps TRBD1 as D (6 bases). Per the germline V gene, CDR1 is SGHRS and CDR2 is YFSETQ. CDR3 length: 14 amino acids. V was clipped by 2 bases and J by 1 base, with 10 bases between them. This CDR3 reads CASSLTQGSYEQYF. The CDR3 DNA sequence: TGCGCCAGCAGCTTAACACAGGGTTCCTACGAGCAGTACTTC.

The gene calls are TRBV19 and TRBJ2-7; D not resolved. The V end was cut by 3 bases, the J end by 2 bases, with 5 bases between. The CDR3 runs 12 residues. The germline V gene encodes CDR1 LNHDA and CDR2 SQIVND (reference sequence). The CDR3 DNA follows: TGTGCCAGTAGTATCGGGCCCTACGAGCAGTACTTC. The encoded protein is CASSIGPYEQYF. The entire variable domain, with the rest obtained from reference TRBV19 and TRBJ2-7, is as follows: DGGITQSPKYLFRKEGQNVTLSCEQNLNHDAMYWYRQDPGQGLRLIYYSQIVNDFQKGDIAEGYSVSREKKESFPLTVTSAQKNPTAFYLCASSIGPYEQYFGPGTRLTVT.

The CDR3, as DNA: TGTGCCAGCAGTCCGAGCGGGGAGCTGTTTTTT. This translates into CASSPSGELFF. This chain joins TRBV12-3 or TRBV12-4 and TRBJ2-2; D gene ambiguous. The CDR3 runs 11 residues. Between the trimmed V and J ends, which lost 5 bases and 7 bases, there was a span of 5 bases.

This clone has more than one count but fewer than ten. This rearrangement joins TRBV4-1 to TRBJ1-3; D remains ambiguous. Between the trimmed V and J ends, which lost 4 bases and 2 bases, there was a span of 12 bases. The CDR3 spans 15 residues. From germline, CDR1 is MGHRA and CDR2 YSYEKL. The CDR3 sequence: CASSLEGITGNTIYF. The DNA for the CDR3 is TGCGCCAGCAGCCTAGAAGGGATTACTGGAAACACCATATATTTT.

The rearrangement uses TRBV27 and TRBJ2-1; perhaps D is TRBD1 or TRBD2 (5 bases each). The germline CDR1 and CDR2 sequences are MNHEY and SMNVEV (reference sequence). This CDR3 is built from 14 residues. Trimming removed 5 bases at V and 7 bases at J, with 15 bases between. CDR3 sequence: CASSPERGVNEQFF. CDR3 bases: TGTGCCAGCAGTCCGGAAAGAGGGGTAAATGAGCAGTTCTTC.

This chain joins TRBV5-8 and TRBJ1-6; no clear D. V lost 0 bases and J lost 0, with 7 bases in between. This CDR3 has 16 residues. From germline, CDR1 is SGHTS and CDR2 YDEGEE. This CDR3 reads CASSLVGNSYNSPLHF. As DNA, the CDR3 is TGTGCCAGCAGCTTGGTGGGGAACTCCTATAATTCACCCCTCCACTTT.

This chain uses TRBV6-5 with TRBJ2-1; TRBD1 is a possible D gene (5 bases). The germline V gene encodes CDR1 MNHEY and CDR2 SVGAGI. The V and J ends lost 8 bases and 13 bases respectively, with 15 bases between them. The length of the CDR3 is 11 residues. The CDR3 DNA reads TGTGCCAGCGGCCAGGGTTTCATACAGTTCTTC. Residues: CASGQGFIQFF.

The rearrangement links TRBV4-1 to TRBJ1-1; D is perhaps TRBD1 (5 bases). The CDR3 extends over 16 amino acids. From germline, CDR1 is MGHRA and CDR2 YSYEKL. The germline V and J ends were trimmed by 1 base and 0 bases, with 12 bases remaining between them. CDR3 DNA sequence: TGCGCCAGCAGCCAAGGGCCTTGGGGGATGAACACTGAAGCTTTCTTT. Translation gives CASSQGPWGMNTEAFF.